This TCR beta chain was identified during a study of CD8 T cells in Susac syndrome. Trimming pared 2 bases from V and 5 bases from J, leaving 9 bases between. Germline V gene lookup returns CDR1 LNHNV and CDR2 YYDKDF (reference sequence). CDR3 length: 14 residues. Study findings and constraints: CD4+ repertoires of Susac syndrome patients lacked detectable clonal expansion.

Random hexamers were used to reverse transcribe the RNA input (about 0.5 to 1 ug). Via MiXCR, TCRdb re-called the immunoSEQ multiplex PCR reads, giving one row per CDR3 protein. The table shows some 200,000 distinct CDR3 sequences, with nearly 97% occurring only once. Diagnostic criteria defined recently for definite or probable disease were met by the Susac syndrome patients. Concerning this clonotype itself: Its antigen is still unknown.

What was sequenced was CD4+ T cells from PBMCs. The receptor was derived from a human donor with Susac syndrome. The chain carries TRBV15 and TRBJ2-2, with a possible D match to TRBD1 (6 bases). Here the CDR3 reads CATSRQTGTGELFF. The CDR3, as DNA: TGTGCCACCAGCAGACAAACAGGGACCGGGGAGCTGTTTTTT.